A selection of T cell receptor beta chains follows, all from one sample in a study of blood T cell repertoires in COVID-19. Repertoires were generated with immunoSEQ multiplex PCR, while TCRdb's copy carries only in-frame clones and drops some. The table records roughly 200,000 clones, around 92% of them present only once. The source material was PBMCs or T cells enriched from blood (not recorded which). The receptors derive from a woman in her 30s with acute COVID-19. Each CDR3 is given with its conserved first and last residue. The D gene is left open where the match is weak. Size values are once, few and many counts, or a class for expanded clones, and some rows have none.

d_gene	v_gene	j_gene	abundance	CDR3nt	CDR3aa
-	TRBV4-2	TRBJ1-6	-	TGTGCCAGCAGCCAAGAGACAGCGACCTCCTATAATTCACCCCTCCACTTT	CASSQETATSYNSPLHF
-	TRBV2	TRBJ1-2	once	TGTGCCAGCAGTGAAAGGGCCGGGGAGGGGAACTATGGCTACACCTTC	CASSERAGEGNYGYTF
-	TRBV7-8	TRBJ2-1	-	TGTGCCAGCAGCTTTGACAGTAACAATGAGCAGTTCTTC	CASSFDSNNEQFF
-	TRBV19	TRBJ2-3	-	TGTGCCAGTAGTCCCCGTAGGGGCCCAGATACGCAGTATTTT	CASSPRRGPDTQYF
TRBD2	TRBV5-1	TRBJ2-2	-	TGCGCCAGCAGCTTGGCCCCGCGGGGAGGGGCCGGGGAGCTGTTTTTT	CASSLAPRGGAGELFF
TRBD1	TRBV19	TRBJ1-2	-	TGTGCCAGTAGTACCCGACAGGGGAACTATGGCTACACCTTC	CASSTRQGNYGYTF
TRBD2	TRBV6-5	TRBJ2-1	-	TGTGCCAGCAGTTACTCATCTGGACTAGACTACAATGAGCAGTTCTTC	CASSYSSGLDYNEQFF
-	TRBV6-6	TRBJ2-7	few	TGTGCCAGCAGTTTCTCCGGGTTATCGAGCTCCTACGAGCAGTACTTC	CASSFSGLSSSYEQYF
-	TRBV20-1	TRBJ2-7	-	TGCAGTGCTAGTGTCTCAGGAACCTACGAGCAGTACTTC	CSASVSGTYEQYF
-	TRBV9	TRBJ1-3	-	TGTGCCAGCAGCGTATCCGGGGTTACTGGAAACACCATATATTTT	CASSVSGVTGNTIYF
-	TRBV4-1	TRBJ1-6	-	TGCGCCAGCAGCCAAGAGCCCAGCTCCTATAATTCACCCCTCCACTTT	CASSQEPSSYNSPLHF